These 12 T cell receptor beta chains were all obtained from the same sample, sequenced in a study of cytomegalovirus exposure and HLA in healthy donors. Researchers ran the PCR with 60 Vbeta and 13 Jbeta primers. Libraries were prepared by immunoSEQ multiplex PCR; TCRdb keeps only in-frame clonotypes and omits some of them. The table lists 100,000 to 150,000 clones, around four fifths of them singletons. Sequencing input: PBMCs. Receptor source: a man younger than 35 in good health and CMV-seropositive.

The chain combines TRBV10-3 with TRBJ2-5; the D gene is possibly TRBD1 (5 bases). CDR3 length: 13 residues. Germline-derived CDR1 and CDR2 are ENHRY and SYGVKD. Trimming cost V 6 bases and J 1 base, with 9 bases left between them. CDR3 sequence reads: CAISHRFQETQYF. DNA of the CDR3: TGTGCCATCAGCCACAGGTTCCAAGAGACCCAGTACTTC.

V is TRBV23-1 and J is TRBJ1-5; 9 bases map to TRBD1. TRBV23-1 is assigned to the ORF class and has an uncertain function. The trim removed 6 bases at V and 0 bases at J, leaving 9 bases unmatched. This CDR3 spans 17 amino acids. CDR3 sequence (DNA): TGCGCCAGCAGCCTCTACAGGGGGCTGGGTAGCAATCAGCCCCAGCATTTT. It encodes CASSLYRGLGSNQPQHF.

This clone has only one observation. V usage is TRBV29-1 and J usage is TRBJ2-3; no reliable D call. This CDR3 is built from 13 residues. The germline CDR1 and CDR2 sequences are SQVTM and ANQGSEA. V was pared by 1 base and J by 3 bases, with 8 bases between. CDR3: CSVEVGATDTQYF. CDR3 bases: TGCAGCGTTGAAGTCGGTGCAACAGATACGCAGTATTTT.

This chain connects TRBV19 to TRBJ1-3, with unresolved D. Germline V gene sequence: CDR1 LNHDA, CDR2 SQIVND (reference sequence). This CDR3 contains 13 residues. Trimming pared 3 bases from V and 0 bases from J, leaving 3 bases between. The CDR3 DNA reads TGTGCCAGTAGTATCAACTCTGGAAACACCATATATTTT. Its protein product is CASSINSGNTIYF.

The chain uses TRBV13 and TRBJ2-5; D is uncertain. V shed 1 base and J shed 2 bases, with 8 bases lying between them. This CDR3 is built from 14 residues. Germline values: CDR1 PRHDT, CDR2 FYEKMQ (reference sequence). CDR3 residues: CASSLALAQETQYF. The CDR3 DNA sequence: TGTGCCAGCAGCTTAGCTTTGGCACAAGAGACCCAGTACTTC.

The CDR3 coding sequence is TGTGCCAGTAGTATGGGACAGGGCAATCAGCCCCAGCATTTT. It specifies CASSMGQGNQPQHF. The rearrangement joins TRBV19 to TRBJ1-5, with TRBD1 matching 8 bases. CDR3 length: 14 amino acids. J lost 2 bases, V lost 3 bases, and 0 bases had no gene match. Germline CDR1 reads LNHDA; CDR2 reads SQIVND (reference sequence).

The V call is TRBV10-3, the J call TRBJ1-6, with TRBD1 identical over 7 bases. V shed 0 bases and J 10 bases; nucleotides not matched to a gene: 15. From germline, CDR1 is ENHRY and CDR2 SYGVKD. The CDR3 has 18 residues. The CDR3 DNA is TGTGCCATCAGTGAGTCCTCGACAGGGTGGAATGAGTTGTCACCCCTCCACTTT. Its protein is CAISESSTGWNELSPLHF.

This chain joins TRBV30 and TRBJ1-1; D uncertain. Germline CDR1 reads GTSNPN; CDR2 reads SVGIG (reference sequence). This CDR3 spans 13 amino acids. V was clipped by 3 bases and J by 0 bases, with 8 bases between them. The CDR3 DNA reads as TGTGCCTGGAGGAGCAGGTTGAACACTGAAGCTTTCTTT. Amino acids: CAWRSRLNTEAFF.

The chain combines TRBV5-4 with TRBJ2-1; 9 bases map to TRBD1. Losses at the gene ends were 3 bases for V and 6 bases for J; bases not matched to a gene: 4. Germline V gene data show CDR1 as SGHNT and CDR2 as YYREEE (reference sequence). The CDR3 consists of 14 residues. The CDR3 loop reads CASSSGQGTNEQFF. The DNA of the CDR3 is TGTGCCAGCAGCTCGGGACAGGGCACCAATGAGCAGTTCTTC.

The chain joins TRBV5-6 to TRBJ1-3; TRBD1 matches 7 bases. Germline-derived CDR1 and CDR2 are SGHDT and YYEEEE. The CDR3 consists of 14 residues. Trimming removed 4 bases from V and 2 bases from J; junction bases left unmatched: 3. The CDR3 region is CASSPGTAGNTIYF. The CDR3 DNA sequence: TGTGCCAGCAGCCCCGGGACAGCTGGAAACACCATATATTTT.

The chain links TRBV30 to TRBJ2-1; D not certain. The length of the CDR3 is 13 residues. Germline-derived CDR1 and CDR2 are GTSNPN and SVGIG (reference sequence). Trimming removed 4 bases at V and 7 bases at J, with 14 bases between. The DNA of the CDR3 is TGTGCCTGGAATCAAGGCAAGCGAAATGAGCAGTTCTTC. Its protein is CAWNQGKRNEQFF.

The J gene is TRBJ1-3, the V gene TRBV6-6, with TRBD1 as a possible D gene (5 bases). This CDR3 has 16 residues. Germline V gives CDR1 MNHNY, CDR2 SVGAGI (reference sequence). V lost 6 bases, J lost 4 bases, and 19 bases lay in between. CDR3 protein: CASSQPGNSGGNTIYF. The CDR3 bases are TGTGCCAGCAGCCAACCAGGGAACTCTGGAGGAAACACCATATATTTT.